Here is one T cell receptor (beta chain) with its context. Original analysis: Cell counts per sample came from amplifying reference gene primers. Produced via immunoSEQ multiplex PCR; TCRdb's table is partial and in-frame only. That table supplies the V and J calls and clone size; D and trimming were determined from the DNA. The table records fewer than 80,000 clones, about 73% of them present only once. Deletions cut 6 bases from V and 8 bases from J, with 10 bases between. CDR3 size: 11 residues. The data were taken from a study of blood T cell repertoires in COVID-19. Study-level background: The study drew acute and convalescent COVID-19 samples from the United States, Italy and Spain. The analysed material was cDNA or gDNA that came from T cells, B-cell-depleted T cells, or PBMCs.

This TCR was recovered from a man aged 55 to 69 with acute or convalescent COVID-19. Material for sequencing was peripheral blood. This rearrangement joins TRBV12-3 or TRBV12-4 to TRBJ1-1; possibly TRBD1 for D (6 bases). The CDR3 nucleotides are TGTGCCAGCAGAAACAGGGTAGAAGCTTTCTTT. The encoded protein is CASRNRVEAFF.